The 15 T cell receptor beta chains below come from one sample, sequenced in a study of CD8 T cells in ankylosing spondylitis. Study outcomes and limitations: Made up of under 10 highly homologous variants, a TCR beta motif appeared characteristic of ankylosing spondylitis blood.

TCRdb independently ran MiXCR on the 5' RACE reads; one entry per CDR3 protein. The table lists 350,000 or so distinct CDR3 sequences, around 8% of them singletons. These receptors have no known antigen. The sequencing input was blood, either unsorted or a sorted T cell fraction (not recorded which). These receptor sequences come from a male donor with ankylosing spondylitis.

In its sample, this clonotype was seen many times. The chain employs TRBV12-3 or TRBV12-4 and TRBJ1-5; no firm D call. The CDR3 has 15 residues. V lost 6 bases, J lost 5 bases, and 17 bases lay in between. The CDR3 protein is CASSSAQPGYQPQHF. The CDR3 nucleotides read TGTGCCAGCAGCTCCGCTCAGCCCGGTTATCAGCCCCAGCATTTT.

The chain employs TRBV3-1 and TRBJ2-1; D remains unclear. The V and J ends lost 5 bases and 8 bases respectively, with 10 bases between them. The CDR3 has 12 residues. The V gene's germline CDR1 is LGHDT and CDR2 YNNKEL (reference sequence). The CDR3 spells CASSYSLDEQFF. For the CDR3, the DNA is TGTGCCAGCAGCTACTCGCTGGATGAGCAGTTCTTC.

This clonotype came up a few times. V usage is TRBV14 and J usage is TRBJ2-1; D is possibly TRBD2 (6 bases). V lost 1 base, J lost 8 bases, and 15 bases lay in between. Germline lookup yields CDR1 SGHDN and CDR2 FVKESK. The length of the CDR3 is 15 residues. The CDR3 here is CASSQVLLAQDEQFF. Here the CDR3 DNA reads TGTGCCAGCAGCCAAGTGTTGCTAGCGCAGGATGAGCAGTTCTTC.

This clonotype was seen a handful of times. The rearrangement joins TRBV11-2 to TRBJ2-1; D not certain. Germline V CDR1 and CDR2: SGHAT, FQNNGV. V shed 2 bases and J shed 4 bases, with 12 bases lying between them. The CDR3 is made up of 15 amino acids. CDR3: CASSLYASPYNEQFF. CDR3 coding DNA: TGTGCCAGCAGCTTATATGCCTCGCCTTACAATGAGCAGTTCTTC.

In this sample, this clonotype turned up a few times. V gene TRBV28 combines with J gene TRBJ2-4; 10 bases fit TRBD2. Germline CDR1 and CDR2: MDHEN and SYDVKM. CDR3 size: 17 residues. Trimming cost V 7 bases and J 1 base; bases outside gene matches: 10. In DNA form, the CDR3 reads TGTGCCAGCATGGGGCTAGCGGGAGCAAGGGCCAAAAACATTCAGTACTTC. Its protein product is CASMGLAGARAKNIQYF.

This clonotype came up many times. The chain has TRBV18 and TRBJ2-2; D is ambiguous. V lost 3 bases and J 3 bases, leaving 5 bases between the germline ends. The CDR3 consists of 13 residues. Germline lookup yields CDR1 KGHSH and CDR2 LQKENI. The CDR3, as DNA: TGTGCCAGCTCACCGGCGGACACCGGGGAGCTGTTTTTT. Translation gives CASSPADTGELFF.

This clonotype was seen many times. The J gene is TRBJ2-5, the V gene TRBV29-1; 7 bases map to TRBD1. This CDR3 comprises 11 residues. V shed 7 bases and J 4 bases; nucleotides not matched to a gene: 3. CDR1 is SQVTM, CDR2 ANQGSEA, per germline. The CDR3 loop reads CSADRAETQYF. The CDR3 DNA sequence: TGCAGCGCTGACAGGGCAGAGACCCAGTACTTC.

This clonotype came up a few times. This chain uses TRBV5-1 with TRBJ1-3; the match to TRBD1 covers 7 bases. The trim removed 5 bases at V and 4 bases at J, leaving 6 bases unmatched. The CDR3 runs to 14 residues. Germline V gene data show CDR1 as SGHRS and CDR2 as YFSETQ. The CDR3 sequence is CASSEGAFGNTIYF. The CDR3, as DNA: TGCGCCAGCAGTGAGGGGGCCTTCGGAAACACCATATATTTT.

The gene calls are TRBV20-1 and TRBJ1-1; D gene ambiguous. The CDR3 has 14 residues. Trimming took off 6 bases at V and 0 bases at J, with 14 bases between the two ends. Germline V CDR1 and CDR2: DFQATT, SNEGSKA (reference sequence). The CDR3 bases are TGCAGTGCCCCACGGTCCGGGGTGAACACTGAAGCTTTCTTT. Translating gives CSAPRSGVNTEAFF.

J is TRBJ2-7 and V is TRBV4-3, with TRBD2 as a possible D gene (5 bases). The germline V gene has CDR1 LGHNA and CDR2 YSLEER. The germline V and J ends were trimmed by 2 bases and 2 bases, with 13 bases remaining between them. This CDR3 spans 15 amino acids. CDR3 in DNA: TGCGCCAGCAGCCAAAGGATTAGCGAGGCCTACGAGCAGTACTTC. Amino acids: CASSQRISEAYEQYF.

This clonotype was seen a handful of times. The chain employs TRBV20-1 and TRBJ2-5; TRBD1 matches at 8 bases. After removal of 6 bases from V and 1 base from J, the junction contained 1 base not matched to a gene. The CDR3 is 12 residues long. In germline, CDR1 is DFQATT, CDR2 SNEGSKA (reference sequence). CDR3 in DNA: TGCAGTGCCGGGACAGGCCAAGAGACCCAGTACTTC. This codes for CSAGTGQETQYF.

This clonotype turned up a few times. The V call is TRBV28, the J call TRBJ2-7; 8 positions agree with TRBD1. J gave up 0 bases and V 6 bases, and 4 bases lay outside the gene matches. Germline lookup yields CDR1 MDHEN and CDR2 SYDVKM. This CDR3 is built from 14 residues. CDR3 DNA sequence: TGTGCCAGCAGGCCTCAGGGGGCCTCCTACGAGCAGTACTTC. Translating gives CASRPQGASYEQYF.

This clonotype has ten or more counts. V is TRBV28 and J is TRBJ2-7; D unclear. CDR3 length: 14 residues. V lost 3 bases, J lost 9 bases, and 18 bases lay in between. CDR1 is MDHEN and CDR2 is SYDVKM in the germline V gene. The CDR3 DNA reads as TGTGCCAGCAGTTTGCCTAGATCTACGACTGGGCAGTACTTC. Translation gives CASSLPRSTTGQYF.

The chain links TRBV11-2 to TRBJ1-4; D is uncertain. The CDR3 spans 13 residues. Per the germline V gene, CDR1 is SGHAT and CDR2 is FQNNGV. Trimming shortened V by 2 bases and J by 5 bases, and 6 bases separated the two germline ends. In DNA, the CDR3 is TGTGCCAGCAGCTTATCACCGAATGAAAAACTGTTTTTT. Translating gives CASSLSPNEKLFF.

The chain combines TRBV20-1 with TRBJ1-1; D remains ambiguous. The CDR3 is 15 amino acids. V was shortened by 0 bases and J by 2 bases, with 13 bases between the two germline ends. The germline V gene encodes CDR1 DFQATT and CDR2 SNEGSKA (reference sequence). CDR3 coding DNA: TGCAGTGCTAGAGAGCCTGTGGGGATCAACACTGAAGCTTTCTTT. Its protein product is CSAREPVGINTEAFF.